The source of this TCR beta chain is a study of blood T cell repertoires in COVID-19. TCRdb keeps only in-frame clones here, not all; method: immunoSEQ multiplex PCR. The table lists about 370,000 clones, roughly nine tenths of them singletons. V gave up 5 bases and J gave up 7 bases; unmatched junction bases: 7. CDR1 is LNHDA, CDR2 SQIVND, per germline (reference sequence). This CDR3 spans 13 amino acids. The sample was peripheral blood. This TCR derives from a woman aged 30 to 39 with COVID-19, enrolled during active disease. The chain combines TRBV19 with TRBJ1-1, with 7 bases identical to TRBD1. CDR3 sequence reads: CASSPDREYEAFF. CDR3 bases: TGTGCCAGTAGTCCCGACAGGGAGTATGAAGCTTTCTTT.